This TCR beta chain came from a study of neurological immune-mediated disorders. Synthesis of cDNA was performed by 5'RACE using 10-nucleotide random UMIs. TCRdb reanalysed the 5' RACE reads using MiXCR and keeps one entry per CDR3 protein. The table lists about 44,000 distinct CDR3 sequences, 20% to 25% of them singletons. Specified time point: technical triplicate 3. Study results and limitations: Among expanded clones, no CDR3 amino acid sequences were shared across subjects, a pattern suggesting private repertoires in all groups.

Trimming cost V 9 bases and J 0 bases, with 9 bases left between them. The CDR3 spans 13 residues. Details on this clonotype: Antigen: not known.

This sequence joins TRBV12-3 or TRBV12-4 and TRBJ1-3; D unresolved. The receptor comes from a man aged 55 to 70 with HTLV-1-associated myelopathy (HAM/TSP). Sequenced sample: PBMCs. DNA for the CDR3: TGTGCCAGTACAGCGAACTCTGGAAACACCATATATTTT. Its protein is CASTANSGNTIYF.